Each of the 19 T cell receptor beta chains below was sequenced from the same sample in a study of T-cell reconstitution after alpha-beta-depleted transplantation in children. Unique molecular identifiers tagged the TCRbeta library. A single record per CDR3 protein comes from TCRdb applying MiXCR to the PCR reads. The data contain some 600,000 distinct CDR3 sequences, approximately 12% of them singletons. The sequenced sample was PBMCs, mostly from graft donor cells, obtained 360 days after TCRalphabeta/CD19-depleted stem cell transplant. These TCRs come from a male patient aged 10 to 17 who had a stem cell transplant for acute myeloid leukemia, so the T cells may come from the graft donor.

This clonotype was seen at least ten times. The chain links TRBV29-1 to TRBJ2-7; D is undetermined. Germline lookup yields CDR1 SQVTM and CDR2 ANQGSEA. The CDR3 is 12 amino acids. V was trimmed by 2 bases and J by 2 bases, leaving 7 bases between them. CDR3 loop: CSVEIPTYEQYF. The CDR3 region has the DNA TGCAGCGTTGAAATACCGACCTACGAGCAGTACTTC.

V gene TRBV20-1 combines with J gene TRBJ2-5, with unresolved D. The CDR3 is 12 amino acids. CDR1 and CDR2 from the germline V gene are DFQATT and SNEGSKA (reference sequence). The V end was cut by 5 bases, the J end by 0 bases, with 7 bases between. Here the CDR3 DNA reads TGCAGTGCTTCCCAGAACCAAGAGACCCAGTACTTC. Its translation is CSASQNQETQYF.

This clonotype has just a few counts. This chain joins TRBV4-2 and TRBJ2-1, with D perhaps TRBD2 (5 bases). The CDR3 spans 16 residues. The V end lost 1 base, the J end lost 1 base, and 11 bases lay between the germline ends. Germline V gene data show CDR1 as LGHNA and CDR2 as YNFKEQ. In DNA form, the CDR3 reads TGTGCCAGCAGCCAAGGAGGTGTAGCGTCCTACAATGAGCAGTTCTTC. It yields the protein CASSQGGVASYNEQFF.

The J gene is TRBJ2-1, the V gene TRBV7-9; TRBD2 agrees at 14 bases. The V and J ends lost 6 bases and 4 bases, in that order; junction bases with no gene match: 5. This CDR3 is 16 amino acids long. Germline values: CDR1 SEHNR, CDR2 FQNEAQ (reference sequence). The CDR3 protein is CASRGTSGSRYNEQFF. The CDR3 DNA reads as TGTGCCAGCAGGGGGACTAGCGGGAGTCGTTACAATGAGCAGTTCTTC.

The sample holds a few counts of this clonotype. This rearrangement joins TRBV10-3 to TRBJ2-2, with 7 bases that match TRBD2. Trimming cost V 7 bases and J 2 bases; bases outside gene matches: 13. Germline loops: CDR1 ENHRY, CDR2 SYGVKD. CDR3 length equals 17 residues. CDR3 sequence: CAIIIRLAERNTGELFF. CDR3 nucleotides: TGTGCCATCATAATCCGGCTAGCGGAACGAAACACCGGGGAGCTGTTTTTT.

The V and J genes are TRBV7-3 and TRBJ2-1, with a tentative D call TRBD2 (5 bases). Germline values: CDR1 SGHTA, CDR2 FQGTGA. The V end was cut by 0 bases, the J end by 0 bases, with 12 bases between. This CDR3 comprises 17 residues. CDR3 DNA: TGTGCCAGCAGCTTAACGAATGGAGGAGTCTCCTACAATGAGCAGTTCTTC. Translating it yields CASSLTNGGVSYNEQFF.

The V gene is TRBV7-9, the J gene TRBJ1-1; D gene ambiguous. V lost 2 bases and J lost 0, with 19 bases in between. Per germline, CDR1 SEHNR and CDR2 FQNEAQ (reference sequence). The CDR3 has 18 residues. Written as DNA, the CDR3 is TGTGCCAGCAGCTTACGTCTTCCGCTCGGACTTTTGAACACTGAAGCTTTCTTT. Translating gives CASSLRLPLGLLNTEAFF.

This clonotype came up once. V is TRBV7-3 and J is TRBJ2-7; perhaps D is TRBD1 or TRBD2 (5 bases each). The V gene lost 5 bases and the J gene lost 3 bases, with 14 bases spanning the gap. Per the germline V gene, CDR1 is SGHTA and CDR2 is FQGTGA. There are 14 residues in the CDR3. The CDR3 DNA reads TGTGCCAGCAGCCCACGGGGCGGCATCTACGAGCAGTACTTC. Translated, it gives CASSPRGGIYEQYF.

A few counts support this clonotype. This chain links TRBV6-2 or TRBV6-3 with TRBJ2-1, with TRBD1 identical over 7 bases. The CDR3 consists of 16 residues. Germline trimming cut 0 bases from V and 0 bases from J; bases unmatched to any gene: 2. Germline V gene lookup returns CDR1 MNHEY and CDR2 SVGEGT. The CDR3 spells CASSYSDRSSYNEQFF. The CDR3 DNA sequence: TGTGCCAGCAGTTACTCGGACAGGAGCTCCTACAATGAGCAGTTCTTC.

The chain has TRBV20-1 and TRBJ1-1, with TRBD1 identical over 7 bases. The CDR3 contains 13 residues. The trim removed 3 bases at V and 6 bases at J, leaving 7 bases unmatched. CDR1 and CDR2 (germline): DFQATT, SNEGSKA (reference sequence). CDR3 in amino acids: CSASSDRDAEAFF. Written as DNA, the CDR3 is TGCAGTGCTAGTTCCGACAGGGACGCTGAAGCTTTCTTT.

The V call is TRBV20-1, the J call TRBJ2-3; D gene unclear. Trimming pared 3 bases from V and 4 bases from J, leaving 20 bases between. Germline V lookup: CDR1 DFQATT, CDR2 SNEGSKA (reference sequence). The CDR3 extends over 16 amino acids. CDR3 protein: CSARSPQVDHPDTQYF. CDR3 bases: TGCAGTGCTAGGAGCCCGCAAGTCGACCACCCAGATACGCAGTATTTT.

The rearrangement joins TRBV6-4 to TRBJ2-3, with 10 bases identical to TRBD2. The CDR3 is 20 residues long. V shed 6 bases, J shed 0 bases, and the junction held 18 bases outside the gene matches. Germline V gives CDR1 MRHNA, CDR2 SNTAGT. CDR3 bases: TGTGCCAGCAGCGCCTGGAGAGTCCTAGCGGGAGAAGGGAGCACAGATACGCAGTATTTT. Translation gives CASSAWRVLAGEGSTDTQYF.

In this sample, this clonotype turned up a few times. The rearrangement links TRBV7-6 to TRBJ2-1; D is unresolved. Trimming cost V 5 bases and J 8 bases, with 19 bases left between them. This CDR3 is 15 amino acids long. Germline V lookup: CDR1 SGHVS, CDR2 FNYEAQ. CDR3: CASSLLLEATHEQFF. Written as DNA, the CDR3 is TGTGCCAGCAGCCTACTACTTGAGGCGACTCATGAGCAGTTCTTC.

A few counts support this clonotype. The J gene is TRBJ2-7, the V gene TRBV28, with D uncertain. In germline, CDR1 is MDHEN, CDR2 SYDVKM. This CDR3 spans 12 amino acids. CDR3 sequence reads: CGTPLTLYEQYF. The CDR3 nucleotides are TGTGGCACTCCGTTGACCCTCTACGAGCAGTACTTC.

This clonotype was counted a few times. The genes are TRBV28 and TRBJ2-7; D gene uncertain. CDR1 and CDR2 (germline): MDHEN, SYDVKM. V lost 10 bases and J lost 3, with 13 bases in between. CDR3 length: 12 residues. CDR3 sequence (DNA): TGTGCCATAGGTCGGGCTCTCTACGAGCAGTACTTC. Protein product: CAIGRALYEQYF.

The V and J genes are TRBV6-1 and TRBJ2-1, with D possibly matching TRBD2 (6 bases). The CDR3 spans 14 residues. From germline, CDR1 is MNHNS and CDR2 SASEGT. V was trimmed by 6 bases and J by 5 bases, leaving 14 bases between them. The DNA of the CDR3 is TGTGCCAGCAGCCGGACTACTTGGGACAATGAGCAGTTCTTC. It encodes CASSRTTWDNEQFF.

This clonotype was picked up a small number of times. This chain uses TRBV5-1 with TRBJ2-7, with 8 bases lining up with TRBD2. CDR3 length: 15 residues. The V segment lost 5 bases and the J segment 6 bases; nucleotides outside the gene matches: 13. Germline V gene data show CDR1 as SGHRS and CDR2 as YFSETQ. The CDR3 spells CASRRRTAGDGEQYF. Written as DNA, the CDR3 is TGCGCCAGCAGACGGAGAACAGCGGGAGACGGCGAGCAGTACTTC.

The V call is TRBV20-1, the J call TRBJ2-1; D is perhaps TRBD2 (6 bases). V was cut by 3 bases and J by 0 bases, with 12 bases left in between. Germline-derived CDR1 and CDR2 are DFQATT and SNEGSKA (reference sequence). This CDR3 has 15 amino acids. CDR3 nucleotide sequence: TGCAGTGCTAGGGCTCTAGCGATCTCCTACAATGAGCAGTTCTTC. It specifies CSARALAISYNEQFF.

V gene TRBV24-1 combines with J gene TRBJ2-1, with D perhaps matching TRBD1 (6 bases). Between the trimmed V and J ends, which lost 1 base and 1 base, there was a span of 7 bases. Germline V lookup: CDR1 KGHDR, CDR2 SFDVKD. The CDR3 covers 15 residues. CDR3 nucleotide sequence: TGTGCCACCAGTGATTTAGACAGGTCCTACAATGAGCAGTTCTTC. Translating it yields CATSDLDRSYNEQFF.